One TCR beta chain is described in this entry. Original processing notes: Reference gene primer amplification in the assay estimated nucleated cell counts. The method was immunoSEQ multiplex PCR; TCRdb's version includes in-frame clones alone and lacks a portion of them. That table furnishes V, J and clone size, whereas the DNA furnished D and trimming. The sample has some 200,000 clones, less than 90% seen once. CDR1 is SGDLS, CDR2 YYNGEE, per germline. V lost 4 bases and J lost 8; bases outside the gene matches: 6. The CDR3 has 15 residues. This specimen comes from a study of blood T cell repertoires in COVID-19.

The sample consisted of PBMCs or T cells enriched from blood (not recorded which). The rearrangement uses TRBV9 and TRBJ2-3, with TRBD2 matching over 14 bases. The sequence came from a woman aged 45-65 years in a cohort exposed to, infected with or recovered from COVID-19 (not recorded which). CDR3 in DNA: TGTGCCAGCAGCTTACGACTAGCGGGGGGGAGTACGCAGTATTTT. Its translation: CASSLRLAGGSTQYF.